The 24 T cell receptor beta chains given below trace back to one sample, sequenced in a study of OX40 agonist ivuxolimab in advanced cancers. Assay: immunoSEQ multiplex PCR; the TCRdb copy retains only in-frame clones and omits some. The data contain about 21,000 clones, 70% to 90% of them singletons. The source material was CD4+ or CD8+ T cells sorted from blood, sampled in a trial of the OX40 agonist ivuxolimab. These receptors were taken from an adult with an advanced solid tumor such as melanoma, head and neck, liver or kidney cancer.

The CDR3 here is CASSFPDRDPYNEQFF. For the CDR3, the DNA is TGTGCCAGCAGCTTCCCGGACAGGGACCCCTACAATGAGCAGTTCTTC. The chain links TRBV7-8 to TRBJ2-1; 8 nucleotides align to TRBD1. Losses at the gene ends were 3 bases for V and 2 bases for J; bases not matched to a gene: 6. The CDR3 has 16 residues. Looked up from germline, CDR1 is SGHVS and CDR2 is FQNEAQ.

V is TRBV5-4 and J is TRBJ2-3; 7 positions agree with TRBD1. The ends lost 4 bases at V and 14 bases at J; junction bases unmatched: 13. CDR1 and CDR2 from the germline V gene are SGHNT and YYREEE (reference sequence). The CDR3 contains 13 residues. CDR3 bases: TGTGCCAGCAGCCCAACAGGGGCAGATACGGGGTATTTT. Its translation is CASSPTGADTGYF.

The V gene is TRBV25-1, the J gene TRBJ2-7; maybe TRBD1 (5 bases). Germline CDR1 and CDR2: MGHDK and SYGVNS. The CDR3 runs to 15 residues. Trimming shortened V by 1 base and J by 2 bases, and 12 bases separated the two germline ends. In DNA, the CDR3 is TGTGCCAGCAGTGAATCCTTAGACAGACCCTACGAGCAGTACTTC. The encoded protein is CASSESLDRPYEQYF.

The rearrangement joins TRBV28 to TRBJ2-1; D is perhaps TRBD1 or TRBD2 (6 bases each). Trimming cost V 7 bases and J 4 bases, with 26 bases left between them. This CDR3 has 18 amino acids. Germline loops: CDR1 MDHEN, CDR2 SYDVKM. For the CDR3, the DNA is TGTGCCAGCAATACAGTCGTCGGGACTCTGGGGGCATACAATGAGCAGTTCTTC. Encoded protein: CASNTVVGTLGAYNEQFF.

The CDR3 sequence is CASTRGTAHGYTF. As DNA, the CDR3 is TGTGCCAGCACTCGCGGGACAGCACATGGCTACACCTTC. The chain is built from TRBV6-1 and TRBJ1-2; 7 bases are shared with TRBD1. Losses at the gene ends were 7 bases for V and 6 bases for J; bases not matched to a gene: 8. CDR1 is MNHNS, CDR2 SASEGT, per germline. The CDR3 is 13 residues long.

V and J are TRBV7-6 and TRBJ2-1; 7 bases match TRBD1. The V gene end was trimmed by 5 bases and the J gene end by 9 bases; junction bases not matched to a gene: 7. Per germline, CDR1 SGHVS and CDR2 FNYEAQ. The CDR3 is 13 residues long. CDR3 protein: CASSILQGSEQFF. The DNA for the CDR3 is TGTGCCAGCAGCATCCTACAGGGGAGTGAGCAGTTCTTC.

This chain joins TRBV19 and TRBJ2-5; D gene ambiguous. The germline gives CDR1 LNHDA, CDR2 SQIVND (reference sequence). CDR3 length: 14 amino acids. Deletions cut 4 bases from V and 2 bases from J, with 11 bases between. DNA of the CDR3: TGTGCCAGTAGTACTGTCTCGTGGCAAGAGACCCAGTACTTC. Its translation is CASSTVSWQETQYF. Full variable domain (outside the CDR3, taken from reference TRBV19 and TRBJ2-5): DGGITQSPKYLFRKEGQNVTLSCEQNLNHDAMYWYRQDPGQGLRLIYYSQIVNDFQKGDIAEGYSVSREKKESFPLTVTSAQKNPTAFYLCASSTVSWQETQYFGPGTRLLVL.

The chain couples TRBV2 to TRBJ1-2, with D possibly matching TRBD1 (6 bases). V shed 8 bases and J shed 6 bases, with 19 bases lying between them. The CDR3 totals 14 residues. Looked up from germline, CDR1 is SNHLY and CDR2 is FYNNEI. CDR3 amino acids: CASLWEQGLHGYTF. CDR3 sequence (DNA): TGTGCCAGCCTCTGGGAACAGGGCTTGCATGGCTACACCTTC.

V usage is TRBV5-1 and J usage is TRBJ2-5, with D possibly being TRBD1 (6 bases). The CDR3 consists of 15 residues. Germline-derived CDR1 and CDR2 are SGHRS and YFSETQ. The V and J ends lost 0 bases and 5 bases respectively, with 14 bases between them. The CDR3 here is CASSLARGIVETQYF. CDR3 sequence (DNA): TGCGCCAGCAGCTTGGCCAGGGGAATTGTCGAGACCCAGTACTTC.

The chain combines TRBV9 with TRBJ1-2; possibly TRBD1 for D (5 bases). V lost 7 bases and J lost 0, with 13 bases in between. The CDR3 spans 14 residues. Germline V gene data show CDR1 as SGDLS and CDR2 as YYNGEE. Here the CDR3 reads CASGHRSANYGYTF. Written as DNA, the CDR3 is TGTGCCAGCGGTCACAGGTCCGCTAACTATGGCTACACCTTC.

This chain joins TRBV5-6 and TRBJ1-2; 7 bases fit TRBD1. The germline CDR1 and CDR2 sequences are SGHDT and YYEEEE. V trimming: 4 bases; J trimming: 2 bases; junction bases outside the gene matches: 5. The CDR3 covers 14 residues. In DNA form, the CDR3 reads TGTGCCAGCAGCCCTGGGACAGACAACTATGGCTACACCTTC. It translates to CASSPGTDNYGYTF.

This rearrangement joins TRBV11-3 to TRBJ2-1; D is perhaps TRBD2 (5 bases). Trimming took 3 bases from V and 3 from J, leaving 6 bases between them. The germline CDR1 and CDR2 sequences are SGHNT and YENEEA. The CDR3 sequence is 13 residues long. The CDR3 sequence: CASSLGSYNEQFF. CDR3 DNA: TGTGCCAGCAGCTTGGGGAGCTACAATGAGCAGTTCTTC.

This rearrangement joins TRBV15 to TRBJ2-7; D gene uncertain. CDR3 length: 13 residues. The ends were cut back, 4 bases at V and 1 base at J, with 8 bases in the middle. Germline V lookup: CDR1 LNHNV, CDR2 YYDKDF (reference sequence). The CDR3 DNA sequence: TGTGCCACCAGCAATCCAGATTCCTACGAGCAGTACTTC. It translates to CATSNPDSYEQYF.

The chain employs TRBV5-4 and TRBJ2-1, with D possibly matching TRBD1 (6 bases). Trimming took off 0 bases at V and 6 bases at J, with 10 bases between the two ends. The germline CDR1 and CDR2 sequences are SGHNT and YYREEE (reference sequence). The CDR3 length is 14 residues. The DNA for the CDR3 is TGTGCCAGCAGCTTGGGCCAGGGGTTCAATGAGCAGTTCTTC. This encodes CASSLGQGFNEQFF.

J is TRBJ2-3 and V is TRBV30; a possible D gene is TRBD1 (5 bases). V dropped 1 base and J dropped 2 bases, with 16 bases sitting between them. Germline V lookup: CDR1 GTSNPN, CDR2 SVGIG (reference sequence). The CDR3 runs 16 residues. CDR3 sequence reads: CAWSALDSRDTDTQYF. The CDR3 bases are TGTGCCTGGAGTGCCTTAGACAGTAGGGACACAGATACGCAGTATTTT.

CDR3 amino acids: CASSYTRDREGDWEKLFF. In DNA, the CDR3 is TGTGCCAGCAGCTACACACGGGACAGGGAGGGGGATTGGGAAAAACTGTTTTTT. The chain recombines TRBV28 with TRBJ1-4; TRBD1 matches 9 bases. The J segment lost 8 bases and the V segment lost 6 bases, leaving 19 bases of the junction unmatched. The CDR3 consists of 18 residues. Germline CDR1 is MDHEN and CDR2 is SYDVKM. Full variable domain (remainder filled in from reference TRBV28 and TRBJ1-4): DVKVTQSSRYLVKRTGEKVFLECVQDMDHENMFWYRQDPGLGLRLIYFSYDVKMKEKGDIPEGYSVSREKKERFSLILESASTNQTSMYLCASSYTRDREGDWEKLFFGSGTQLSVL.

This clone was detected once. The genes are TRBV19 and TRBJ2-7, with TRBD1 matching over 8 bases. The V and J ends lost 3 bases and 2 bases, in that order; junction bases with no gene match: 3. In germline, CDR1 is LNHDA, CDR2 SQIVND (reference sequence). This CDR3 region has 14 residues. For the CDR3, the DNA is TGTGCCAGTAGTATTGCCAGGGGGCCCTACGAGCAGTACTTC. It yields the protein CASSIARGPYEQYF.

This chain connects TRBV11-2 to TRBJ1-4, with D uncertain. V dropped 1 base and J dropped 7 bases, with 7 bases sitting between them. The V gene's germline CDR1 is SGHAT and CDR2 FQNNGV. The CDR3 loop spans 13 amino acids. CDR3 DNA sequence: TGTGCCAGCAGCTTAGTCGCGGGTGAAAAACTGTTTTTT. Translating it yields CASSLVAGEKLFF.

This clone was observed once. This sequence joins TRBV11-2 and TRBJ2-7; TRBD1 agrees at 7 bases. This CDR3 is built from 14 residues. Germline values: CDR1 SGHAT, CDR2 FQNNGV. Trimming at V came to 4 bases and at J to 0 bases, leaving 3 bases not matched to a gene. CDR3 protein: CASSSGQNSYEQYF. The CDR3 DNA reads TGTGCCAGCAGCTCGGGACAGAACTCCTACGAGCAGTACTTC.

The V and J genes are TRBV29-1 and TRBJ1-4; D gene ambiguous. V lost 1 base and J 7 bases, leaving 10 bases between the germline ends. This CDR3 spans 13 amino acids. Germline values: CDR1 SQVTM, CDR2 ANQGSEA. The CDR3 spells CSVEGAGREKLFF. In DNA, the CDR3 is TGCAGCGTTGAAGGAGCAGGCCGTGAAAAACTGTTTTTT.

V and J are TRBV4-1 and TRBJ2-3; D is perhaps TRBD2 (6 bases). The CDR3 is 16 amino acids. Trimming removed 0 bases from V and 3 bases from J, with 13 bases in between. Germline CDR1 reads MGHRA; CDR2 reads YSYEKL. Here the CDR3 reads CASSQDPGAGTDTQYF. The CDR3, as DNA: TGCGCCAGCAGCCAAGATCCCGGGGCGGGAACAGATACGCAGTATTTT.

The chain employs TRBV6-1 and TRBJ2-5; 7 bases line up with TRBD1. Germline assignment: CDR1 MNHNS and CDR2 SASEGT. With V trimmed by 6 bases and J by 5 bases, 12 bases remained unmatched. The CDR3 totals 15 residues. CDR3 in amino acids: CASRTNTGAGETQYF. The CDR3 DNA follows: TGTGCCAGCAGAACCAATACAGGGGCAGGGGAGACCCAGTACTTC.

This clone was seen a single time. This chain uses TRBV5-1 with TRBJ1-5, with D unresolved. CDR1 SGHRS and CDR2 YFSETQ come from the germline V gene. The V end lost 0 bases, the J end lost 4 bases, and 11 bases lay between the germline ends. CDR3 length: 15 residues. The CDR3 here is CASSLEALENQPQHF. CDR3 nucleotide sequence: TGCGCCAGCAGCTTGGAGGCCTTGGAGAATCAGCCCCAGCATTTT.

The chain combines TRBV5-8 with TRBJ1-5; D is possibly TRBD1 (5 bases). The CDR3 covers 14 residues. V was trimmed by 0 bases and J by 5 bases, leaving 9 bases between them. Per the germline V gene, CDR1 is SGHTS and CDR2 is YDEGEE. Here the CDR3 DNA reads TGTGCCAGCAGCTTGGGGGGGTTCGATCAGCCCCAGCATTTT. It translates to CASSLGGFDQPQHF.